Following are 14 T cell receptor beta chains from one sample sequenced in a study of OX40 agonist ivuxolimab in advanced cancers. Here immunoSEQ multiplex PCR was the method, and the copy in TCRdb shows in-frame clones only, minus some. Here the sample spans tens of thousands of clones, around 80% being singletons. Specimen: CD4+ or CD8+ T cells sorted from blood, collected in a trial of the OX40 agonist ivuxolimab. Receptor source: an adult with an advanced solid tumor such as melanoma, head and neck, liver or kidney cancer.

The chain links TRBV7-3 to TRBJ2-3, with TRBD1 matching over 9 bases. The CDR3 loop spans 16 amino acids. Germline CDR1 and CDR2: SGHTA and FQGTGA. With 5 bases clipped from V and 3 bases from J, the junction kept 9 bases outside the gene matches. As DNA, the CDR3 is TGTGCCAGCAGCGCCACCGGGACAGGGTTGACAGATACGCAGTATTTT. Translated: CASSATGTGLTDTQYF.

This clone has a single count. The chain has TRBV2 and TRBJ1-2; D may be TRBD1 (5 bases). The length of the CDR3 is 14 residues. Trimming stripped 1 base from V and 5 bases from J, with 11 bases between. CDR1 is SNHLY, CDR2 FYNNEI, per germline. The CDR3 spells CASSEVGTAYGYTF. DNA for the CDR3: TGTGCCAGCAGTGAAGTTGGGACCGCATATGGCTACACCTTC. Full variable domain (rest looked up from reference TRBV2 and TRBJ1-2): EPEVTQTPSHQVTQMGQEVILRCVPISNHLYFYWYRQILGQKVEFLVSFYNNEISEKSEIFDDQFSVERPDGSNFTLKIRSTKLEDSAMYFCASSEVGTAYGYTFGSGTRLTVV.

The V and J genes are TRBV5-6 and TRBJ2-6; no reliable D call. Germline lookup yields CDR1 SGHDT and CDR2 YYEEEE. V was cut by 0 bases and J by 4 bases, with 5 bases left in between. This CDR3 has 14 residues. CDR3 loop: CASSLVWGANVLTF. The CDR3 nucleotides read TGTGCCAGCAGCTTGGTCTGGGGGGCCAACGTCCTGACTTTC.

The chain recombines TRBV19 with TRBJ2-3; TRBD2 is a possible D gene (5 bases). Germline V gene sequence: CDR1 LNHDA, CDR2 SQIVND (reference sequence). The CDR3 totals 15 residues. V dropped 8 bases and J dropped 2 bases, with 17 bases sitting between them. CDR3 bases: TGTGCCAGTTCGGTAGGGAGTGGGAACACAGATACGCAGTATTTT. Translated: CASSVGSGNTDTQYF.

The chain combines TRBV27 with TRBJ1-4; tentative D call: TRBD1 (5 bases). The CDR3 runs 15 residues. Looked up from germline, CDR1 is MNHEY and CDR2 is SMNVEV (reference sequence). V was clipped by 1 base and J by 6 bases, with 12 bases between them. The CDR3 sequence: CASSLLAGWDEKLFF. The DNA for the CDR3 is TGTGCCAGCAGTTTATTAGCAGGGTGGGATGAAAAACTGTTTTTT.

The chain joins TRBV14 to TRBJ1-2, with 10 bases fitting TRBD1. The CDR3 length is 16 residues. Trimming removed 4 bases from V and 5 bases from J; junction bases left unmatched: 10. Germline V gene sequence: CDR1 SGHDN, CDR2 FVKESK. CDR3 coding DNA: TGTGCCAGCAGCCCACACGGGACAGGGGCGCCTTATGGCTACACCTTC. Amino acid sequence: CASSPHGTGAPYGYTF.

The CDR3 spells CSAGSNQPQHF. The DNA of the CDR3 is TGCAGTGCCGGTAGCAATCAGCCCCAGCATTTT. The chain joins TRBV20-1 to TRBJ1-5, with D unresolved. Per germline, CDR1 DFQATT and CDR2 SNEGSKA (reference sequence). The V gene lost 6 bases and the J gene lost 0 bases, with 3 bases spanning the gap. The CDR3 length is 11 residues.

The rearrangement joins TRBV7-3 to TRBJ1-1; D is ambiguous. The CDR3 totals 13 residues. The V gene's germline CDR1 is SGHTA and CDR2 FQGTGA. Between the trimmed V and J ends, which lost 1 base and 4 bases, there was a span of 7 bases. The CDR3 coding sequence is TGTGCCAGCAGCTTAAATCCCACCACTGAAGCTTTCTTT. This encodes CASSLNPTTEAFF. The entire variable domain, with the rest obtained from reference TRBV7-3 and TRBJ1-1, is as follows: GAGVSQTPSNKVTEKGKYVELRCDPISGHTALYWYRQSLGQGPEFLIYFQGTGAADDSGLPNDRFFAVRPEGSVSTLKIQRTERGDSAVYLCASSLNPTTEAFFGQGTRLTVV.

The chain carries TRBV2 and TRBJ1-6; D unclear. The V end was cut by 7 bases, the J end by 5 bases, with 9 bases between. Per the germline V gene, CDR1 is SNHLY and CDR2 is FYNNEI. CDR3 size: 13 residues. The CDR3 loop reads CASKVYDNSPLHF. CDR3 bases: TGTGCCAGCAAGGTCTACGATAATTCACCCCTCCACTTT. The whole variable domain, filled in from reference TRBV2 and TRBJ1-6, reads EPEVTQTPSHQVTQMGQEVILRCVPISNHLYFYWYRQILGQKVEFLVSFYNNEISEKSEIFDDQFSVERPDGSNFTLKIRSTKLEDSAMYFCASKVYDNSPLHFGNGTRLTVT.

The gene calls are TRBV12-5 and TRBJ1-6; D is possibly TRBD1 (5 bases). The ends were cut back, 7 bases at V and 5 bases at J, with 12 bases in the middle. CDR1 and CDR2 from the germline V gene are LGHNT and FRNRAP. CDR3 size: 14 residues. CDR3 in amino acids: CASASGPDNSPLHF. The CDR3 DNA reads as TGTGCTAGTGCCTCGGGACCGGATAATTCACCCCTCCACTTT.

This clone was detected only a few times. The rearrangement joins TRBV7-2 to TRBJ1-2, with no clear D. V dropped 2 bases and J dropped 3 bases, with 7 bases sitting between them. There are 13 residues in the CDR3. Germline CDR1 reads SGHTA; CDR2 reads FQGNSA. CDR3 in DNA: TGTGCCAGCAGCTTAATAGGGTACTATGGCTACACCTTC. It translates to CASSLIGYYGYTF.

The chain has TRBV9 and TRBJ1-1, with 9 bases aligning to TRBD1. Germline V CDR1 and CDR2: SGDLS, YYNGEE. This CDR3 is 16 amino acids long. V trimming: 3 bases; J trimming: 0 bases; junction bases outside the gene matches: 6. The CDR3 here is CASSAGQGYMNTEAFF. CDR3 nucleotide sequence: TGTGCCAGCAGCGCGGGACAGGGATACATGAACACTGAAGCTTTCTTT.

The chain couples TRBV19 to TRBJ1-2; D remains unclear. The CDR3 covers 15 residues. V lost 6 bases, J lost 0 bases, and 14 bases lay in between. Germline loops: CDR1 LNHDA, CDR2 SQIVND (reference sequence). The CDR3 DNA is TGTGCCAGTAGCCTCAGTTTCGTAGCTAACTATGGCTACACCTTC. As protein: CASSLSFVANYGYTF.

The rearrangement uses TRBV7-2 and TRBJ1-5; D perhaps matches TRBD1 (5 bases). The CDR3 length is 13 residues. Trimming took 1 base from V and 7 from J, leaving 8 bases between them. CDR1 is SGHTA, CDR2 FQGNSA, per germline. The CDR3 DNA sequence: TGTGCCAGCAGCTTAGGGGGGTGGCAGCCCCAGCATTTT. Translating it yields CASSLGGWQPQHF.